These 26 T cell receptor beta chains came from one sample sequenced in a study of cytomegalovirus exposure and HLA in healthy donors. Data came from immunoSEQ multiplex PCR; TCRdb stores just in-frame clones and leaves some out. The sample has 98,000 or so clones, around 85% seen once. What was sequenced was PBMCs. The receptors originated from a woman between 18 and 29 years old in good health and CMV-seronegative.

V and J are TRBV9 and TRBJ2-2; tentatively, D is TRBD1 (6 bases). Germline loops: CDR1 SGDLS, CDR2 YYNGEE. V was trimmed by 3 bases and J by 4 bases, leaving 13 bases between them. The CDR3 spans 15 residues. CDR3 DNA: TGTGCCAGCAGCGGAGGGGGATTAGGCACCGGGGAGCTGTTTTTT. Translated: CASSGGGLGTGELFF.

This sequence joins TRBV7-3 and TRBJ1-1, with 8 bases fitting TRBD1. V shed 2 bases, J shed 1 base, and the junction held 0 bases outside the gene matches. This CDR3 contains 14 residues. Germline V gene sequence: CDR1 SGHTA, CDR2 FQGTGA. The CDR3 here is CASSLGTGNTEAFF. CDR3 in DNA: TGTGCCAGCAGCTTAGGGACAGGGAACACTGAAGCTTTCTTT.

In this sample, this clone turned up a few times. The gene calls are TRBV2 and TRBJ1-6, with unresolved D. The V gene lost 7 bases and the J gene lost 0 bases, with 7 bases spanning the gap. Germline values: CDR1 SNHLY, CDR2 FYNNEI. The CDR3 sequence is 14 residues long. CDR3 sequence: CASNIVSYNSPLHF. Written as DNA, the CDR3 is TGTGCCAGCAATATAGTCTCCTATAATTCACCCCTCCACTTT.

This chain uses TRBV6-1 with TRBJ1-3; 10 nucleotides agree with TRBD1. Germline lookup yields CDR1 MNHNS and CDR2 SASEGT. The CDR3 contains 15 residues. V lost 8 bases and J lost 3; bases outside the gene matches: 7. The CDR3 protein is CASRGTGVIGNTIYF. The CDR3 DNA is TGTGCCAGCCGAGGGACAGGGGTGATTGGAAACACCATATATTTT.

V gene TRBV4-1 combines with J gene TRBJ2-7; TRBD1 matches at 9 bases. The CDR3 consists of 16 residues. The V segment lost 5 bases and the J segment 2 bases; nucleotides outside the gene matches: 10. Germline V gene sequence: CDR1 MGHRA, CDR2 YSYEKL. Here the CDR3 DNA reads TGCGCCAGCAGCTTCCGGGACAGGGAGACTACCTACGAGCAGTACTTC. Amino acids: CASSFRDRETTYEQYF.

J is TRBJ2-5 and V is TRBV4-1; perhaps TRBD1 as D (5 bases). CDR3 length equals 12 residues. CDR1 MGHRA and CDR2 YSYEKL come from the germline V gene. V lost 3 bases and J 5 bases, leaving 7 bases between the germline ends. CDR3 residues: CASSHSGETQYF. The CDR3 DNA reads as TGCGCCAGCAGCCATTCAGGGGAGACCCAGTACTTC.

CDR3: CASNPDRGLNSPLHF. In DNA, the CDR3 is TGTGCCAGCAACCCGGACAGGGGGCTTAATTCACCCCTCCACTTT. J is TRBJ1-6 and V is TRBV2; TRBD1 agrees at 11 bases. This CDR3 has 15 residues. The J segment lost 6 bases and the V segment lost 7 bases, leaving 5 bases of the junction unmatched. Per the germline V gene, CDR1 is SNHLY and CDR2 is FYNNEI.

The CDR3 reads CASRGGSGYQETQYF. The CDR3 nucleotides are TGTGCCAGTAGGGGGGGATCGGGGTACCAAGAGACCCAGTACTTC. V gene TRBV27 combines with J gene TRBJ2-5; D is perhaps TRBD2 (7 bases). The CDR3 consists of 15 residues. V was shortened by 9 bases and J by 0 bases, with 17 bases between the two germline ends. Germline loops: CDR1 MNHEY, CDR2 SMNVEV (reference sequence).

The chain links TRBV7-6 to TRBJ2-7; weak D call: TRBD2 (6 bases). V gave up 1 base and J gave up 7 bases, with 11 bases separating them. Germline V gives CDR1 SGHVS, CDR2 FNYEAQ. CDR3 length: 13 residues. The CDR3 sequence is CASSLVGSSEQYF. In nucleotides, the CDR3 is TGTGCCAGCAGCTTAGTCGGGAGTTCAGAGCAGTACTTC.

The chain carries TRBV27 and TRBJ2-1, with 11 bases fitting TRBD2. CDR3 size: 16 residues. Losses at the gene ends were 4 bases for V and 2 bases for J; bases not matched to a gene: 4. Looked up from germline, CDR1 is MNHEY and CDR2 is SMNVEV (reference sequence). The CDR3 region has the DNA TGTGCCAGCAGTTCTACTAGCGGGGGTACCTACAATGAGCAGTTCTTC. This gives the protein CASSSTSGGTYNEQFF.

The CDR3 protein is CAISESGQSEKLFF. The DNA of the CDR3 is TGTGCCATCAGTGAGTCCGGACAGTCGGAAAAACTGTTTTTT. The rearrangement links TRBV10-3 to TRBJ1-4, with D maybe TRBD1 (6 bases). The germline V gene has CDR1 ENHRY and CDR2 SYGVKD. The CDR3 sequence is 14 residues long. V was cut by 0 bases and J by 8 bases, with 10 bases left in between.

The V call is TRBV6-4, the J call TRBJ1-2, with TRBD1 matching 7 bases. The V gene's germline CDR1 is MRHNA and CDR2 SNTAGT. J gave up 12 bases and V 3 bases, and 10 bases lay outside the gene matches. This CDR3 is 13 amino acids long. CDR3 region: CASSESEQGRHTF. The CDR3, as DNA: TGTGCCAGCAGTGAATCAGAACAGGGGCGCCACACCTTC.

J is TRBJ2-7 and V is TRBV7-8; weak D call: TRBD1 (6 bases). The V and J ends lost 6 bases and 0 bases respectively, with 18 bases between them. Germline V gene lookup returns CDR1 SGHVS and CDR2 FQNEAQ. The length of the CDR3 is 16 residues. CDR3 amino acids: CASSPAVTGNSYEQYF. DNA for the CDR3: TGTGCCAGCAGTCCGGCTGTGACAGGCAACTCCTACGAGCAGTACTTC.

The chain is built from TRBV27 and TRBJ1-6; D may be TRBD1 (6 bases). CDR3 length: 15 amino acids. Germline CDR1 reads MNHEY; CDR2 reads SMNVEV (reference sequence). V was clipped by 6 bases and J by 9 bases, with 18 bases between them. In DNA, the CDR3 is TGTGCCAGCAGACCGGTACAGGGTGGCCCTTCACCCCTCCACTTT. This translates into CASRPVQGGPSPLHF.

This chain uses TRBV4-1 with TRBJ2-7, with D possibly TRBD2 on 5 matching bases. The CDR3 spans 15 residues. V gave up 3 bases and J gave up 2 bases, with 14 bases separating them. Germline CDR1 reads MGHRA; CDR2 reads YSYEKL. CDR3 protein: CASSHPTGRTYEQYF. The CDR3 bases are TGCGCCAGCAGCCATCCCACGGGGAGAACCTACGAGCAGTACTTC.

The chain is built from TRBV7-3 and TRBJ2-2, with D possibly matching TRBD2 (6 bases). The V gene's germline CDR1 is SGHTA and CDR2 FQGTGA. V was shortened by 5 bases and J by 3 bases, with 16 bases between the two germline ends. CDR3 length equals 16 residues. The CDR3 DNA follows: TGTGCCAGCAGCCAACCCGGAGGGGCGCACACCGGGGAGCTGTTTTTT. The encoded protein is CASSQPGGAHTGELFF.

The chain recombines TRBV4-1 with TRBJ2-5; D might be TRBD2 (5 bases). The germline V gene has CDR1 MGHRA and CDR2 YSYEKL. Between the trimmed V and J ends, which lost 1 base and 5 bases, there was a span of 20 bases. The CDR3 is 17 amino acids. The CDR3 loop is CASSQGRASPRTETQYF. DNA of the CDR3: TGCGCCAGCAGCCAAGGTCGTGCTAGCCCTCGGACGGAGACCCAGTACTTC.

This chain links TRBV27 with TRBJ1-2, with D perhaps matching TRBD1 (5 bases). The CDR3 contains 14 residues. V was trimmed by 5 bases and J by 3 bases, leaving 13 bases between them. The germline V gene encodes CDR1 MNHEY and CDR2 SMNVEV (reference sequence). DNA of the CDR3: TGTGCCAGCAGTCCCCGGATAGGGGACTATGGCTACACCTTC. Translation: CASSPRIGDYGYTF.

The rearrangement uses TRBV27 and TRBJ2-1; TRBD1 matches 7 bases. CDR1 and CDR2 from the germline V gene are MNHEY and SMNVEV (reference sequence). J gave up 4 bases and V 6 bases, and 9 bases lay outside the gene matches. The CDR3 extends over 15 amino acids. This chain's CDR3 is CASRPRGQTYNEQFF. DNA of the CDR3: TGTGCCAGCAGGCCCCGGGGACAGACATACAATGAGCAGTTCTTC.

This clone was detected only once. The J gene is TRBJ1-4, the V gene TRBV4-1; 7 bases line up with TRBD1. CDR3 length: 16 residues. Germline lookup yields CDR1 MGHRA and CDR2 YSYEKL. J gave up 8 bases and V 1 base, and 10 bases lay outside the gene matches. The CDR3 sequence: CASSQGQGGVGEKLFF. As DNA, the CDR3 is TGCGCCAGCAGCCAAGGGCAGGGGGGTGTTGGGGAAAAACTGTTTTTT.

V usage is TRBV2 and J usage is TRBJ1-5, with D possibly TRBD1 on 5 matching bases. CDR3 length: 15 residues. V was trimmed by 3 bases and J by 2 bases, leaving 11 bases between them. Germline assignment: CDR1 SNHLY and CDR2 FYNNEI. Here the CDR3 reads CASSEDAGGNQPQHF. DNA for the CDR3: TGTGCCAGCAGTGAGGACGCGGGGGGCAATCAGCCCCAGCATTTT.

This chain uses TRBV5-6 with TRBJ1-6, with 8 bases lining up with TRBD1. This CDR3 comprises 15 residues. The junction had 5 bases not matched to a gene; V was cut back by 2 bases and J by 7 bases. CDR1 and CDR2 from the germline V gene are SGHDT and YYEEEE. CDR3 loop: CASSFGTGGNSPLHF. CDR3 in DNA: TGTGCCAGCAGCTTCGGGACAGGCGGGAATTCACCCCTCCACTTT.

The chain couples TRBV6-6 to TRBJ2-7; D may be TRBD1 (6 bases). Trimming left V 1 base short and J 3 bases short, with 10 bases between. The CDR3 spans 14 residues. CDR1 and CDR2 (germline): MNHNY, SVGAGI (reference sequence). CDR3 sequence (DNA): TGTGCCAGCAGTTACTGGGGGCAGGACTACGAGCAGTACTTC. Translation gives CASSYWGQDYEQYF.

The J gene is TRBJ2-4, the V gene TRBV5-1; TRBD1 matches 7 bases. Germline V lookup: CDR1 SGHRS, CDR2 YFSETQ. With 3 bases clipped from V and 6 bases from J, the junction kept 9 bases outside the gene matches. The CDR3 loop spans 15 amino acids. This CDR3 is CASSSLTGEANIQYF. CDR3 DNA: TGCGCCAGCAGCTCATTAACAGGGGAAGCAAACATTCAGTACTTC.

This rearrangement joins TRBV2 to TRBJ2-3; 10 bases match TRBD2. Losses at the gene ends were 7 bases for V and 1 base for J; bases not matched to a gene: 5. This CDR3 is built from 15 residues. The germline CDR1 and CDR2 sequences are SNHLY and FYNNEI. CDR3 amino acids: CASTLAGARTDTQYF. The CDR3 DNA follows: TGTGCCAGCACCCTAGCGGGGGCCCGCACAGATACGCAGTATTTT.

The chain links TRBV6-1 to TRBJ2-2; D ambiguous. The germline V gene encodes CDR1 MNHNS and CDR2 SASEGT. The CDR3 is made up of 15 amino acids. V lost 4 bases, J lost 0 bases, and 9 bases lay in between. The CDR3 coding sequence is TGTGCCAGCAGTGGTCATTCAGCGAACACCGGGGAGCTGTTTTTT. It is translated as CASSGHSANTGELFF.